This is a list of T cell receptor beta chains from one sample in a study of T cells expressing NK-cell markers. TCRdb re-analyzed the 5' RACE reads; it lists each CDR3 protein once, without DNA. Its table records around 110,000 distinct CDR3 sequences. Sequencing used blood T cells: a sorted CD56 or NKG2C T cell subset, CD4+ or CD8+ T cells, or bulk PBMC T cells (not recorded which). These receptors came from a woman between 18 and 75 years old in good health. Each CDR3 is given with its conserved first and last residue.

v_call	j_call	cdr3_aa
TRBV12-3/TRBV12-4	TRBJ2-1	CASSLNYEQFF
TRBV12-3/TRBV12-4	TRBJ2-1	CASSSPAGPSYNEQFF
TRBV20-1	TRBJ2-1	CSARGTSGWTSSYNEQFF
TRBV5-6	TRBJ2-7	CASSITGSSEQYF
TRBV5-6	TRBJ1-1	CASSQGGAEAFF
TRBV12-3/TRBV12-4	TRBJ2-2	CASSLPAAAANTGELFF
TRBV7-9	TRBJ2-1	CASFLRTGNEQFF
TRBV6-2/TRBV6-3	TRBJ2-7	CASSGHTGTSVYEQYF
TRBV27	TRBJ1-1	CASSSQGPGTEAFF
TRBV20-1	TRBJ2-2	CSARVPWQGTNTGELFF
TRBV20-1	TRBJ1-2	CSASMTDKNYGYTF
TRBV27	TRBJ2-7	CASMTAGYEQYF
TRBV5-1	TRBJ2-1	CASSSLSGSSYNEQFF
TRBV7-9	TRBJ2-5	CASSSPQGWEETQYF